The 8 T cell receptor beta chains presented below share a single source sample, sequenced in a study of Graves' ophthalmopathy and Graves' hyperthyroidism. RNA transcripts provided the template for amplifying TCR beta CDR3 regions. RT-PCR was first run with HTBI primers, then multiplex PCR in a second round. MiXCR, applied by TCRdb to the multiplex PCR reads, yields one record per CDR3 protein. The repertoire holds hundreds of thousands of distinct CDR3 sequences, with 22% as singletons. What was sequenced was peripheral blood. The receptors here all came from a woman between 18 and 30 years old with stable Graves' hyperthyroidism. Some clones in this sample may be carry-over from other donors' samples.

The rearrangement links TRBV6-1 to TRBJ1-2; TRBD1 matches at 9 bases. The V and J ends lost 6 bases and 4 bases, in that order; junction bases with no gene match: 9. This CDR3 spans 15 amino acids. The germline gives CDR1 MNHNS, CDR2 SASEGT. The CDR3 bases are TGTGCCAGCAGCTCCGGGACAGGGAAGGCCTATGGCTACACCTTC. This codes for CASSSGTGKAYGYTF.

This chain uses TRBV6-5 with TRBJ1-1; TRBD1 is a possible D gene (5 bases). V lost 2 bases, J lost 6 bases, and 13 bases lay in between. Germline V gene sequence: CDR1 MNHEY, CDR2 SVGAGI. The CDR3 length is 14 residues. The CDR3 sequence: CASSYRLDSSEAFF. Written as DNA, the CDR3 is TGTGCCAGCAGTTACCGACTCGACAGTTCTGAAGCTTTCTTT.

This clonotype was seen more than once but under ten times. A much larger clone lies one base from this, so it may be a read error. This chain connects TRBV6-1 to TRBJ2-4; the D is unclear. CDR3 size: 13 residues. Germline lookup yields CDR1 MNHNS and CDR2 SASEGT. The CDR3 loop reads CASRLSGKNIKYF. Written as DNA, the CDR3 is TGTGCCAGCAGACTATCGGGCAAAAACATTAAGTACTTC.

This clonotype was seen at least ten times. This CDR3 is CASSIDRYYGYTF. The CDR3 DNA follows: TGTGCCAGTAGTATTGACCGGTACTATGGCTACACCTTC. The V gene is TRBV19, the J gene TRBJ1-2, with D unclear. CDR1 LNHDA and CDR2 SQIVND come from the germline V gene (reference sequence). Trimming removed 3 bases from V and 3 bases from J, with 8 bases in between. The CDR3 has 13 residues.

This clonotype has more than one count but fewer than ten. The V call is TRBV9, the J call TRBJ2-5, with a tentative D call TRBD2 (6 bases). V lost 0 bases, J lost 5 bases, and 11 bases lay in between. The germline V gene encodes CDR1 SGDLS and CDR2 YYNGEE. The CDR3 has 14 residues. CDR3 nucleotide sequence: TGTGCCAGCAGCGTAGCGGGGGTTGAGGAGACCCAGTACTTC. Protein: CASSVAGVEETQYF. Together with reference TRBV9 and TRBJ2-5, the CDR3 gives the full variable domain: DSGVTQTPKHLITATGQRVTLRCSPRSGDLSVYWYQQSLDQGLQFLIQYYNGEERAKGNILERFSAQQFPDLHSELNLSSLELGDSALYFCASSVAGVEETQYFGPGTRLLVL.

This clonotype was seen many times. The CDR3 DNA is TGTGCCAGCAGTGAAGCGGGCGCCAGGTTCTACGAGCAGTACTTC. Its translation: CASSEAGARFYEQYF. The chain carries TRBV6-1 and TRBJ2-7; no definite D call. The CDR3 runs 15 residues. From germline, CDR1 is MNHNS and CDR2 SASEGT. V shed 0 bases and J shed 3 bases, with 12 bases lying between them.

This chain uses TRBV6-1 with TRBJ1-2, with D hard to call. Germline CDR1 is MNHNS and CDR2 is SASEGT. V lost 4 bases and J 13 bases, leaving 13 bases between the germline ends. The CDR3 is 11 residues long. In DNA, the CDR3 is TGTGCCAGCAGTGGCGGCCCAGAGGCCACCTTC. It encodes CASSGGPEATF.

This clonotype has ten or more counts. The chain joins TRBV6-5 to TRBJ2-7; possible D gene TRBD1, 6 bases. Trimming shortened V by 3 bases and J by 3 bases, and 12 bases separated the two germline ends. CDR1 MNHEY and CDR2 SVGAGI come from the germline V gene. The length of the CDR3 is 14 residues. DNA of the CDR3: TGTGCCAGCAGTTATGCGACAGGTTACTACGAGCAGTACTTC. Amino acids: CASSYATGYYEQYF.